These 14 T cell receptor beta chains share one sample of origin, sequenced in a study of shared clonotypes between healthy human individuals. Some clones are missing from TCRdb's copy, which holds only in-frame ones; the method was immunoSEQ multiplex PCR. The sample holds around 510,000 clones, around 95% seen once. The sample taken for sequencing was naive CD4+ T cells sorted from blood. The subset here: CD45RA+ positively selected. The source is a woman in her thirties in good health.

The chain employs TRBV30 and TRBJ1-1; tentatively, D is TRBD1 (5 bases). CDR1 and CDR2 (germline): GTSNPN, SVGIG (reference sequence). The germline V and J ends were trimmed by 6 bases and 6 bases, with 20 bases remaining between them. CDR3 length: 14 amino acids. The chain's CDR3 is CACIRRDLRSEAFF. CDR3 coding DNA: TGTGCCTGTATCCGCCGGGACCTAAGGTCTGAAGCTTTCTTT.

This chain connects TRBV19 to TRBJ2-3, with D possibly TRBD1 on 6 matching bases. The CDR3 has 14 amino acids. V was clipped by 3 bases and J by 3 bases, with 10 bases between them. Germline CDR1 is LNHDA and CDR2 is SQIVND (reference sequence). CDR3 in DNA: TGTGCCAGTAGTATTTGGGGGCCGACAGATACGCAGTATTTT. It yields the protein CASSIWGPTDTQYF.

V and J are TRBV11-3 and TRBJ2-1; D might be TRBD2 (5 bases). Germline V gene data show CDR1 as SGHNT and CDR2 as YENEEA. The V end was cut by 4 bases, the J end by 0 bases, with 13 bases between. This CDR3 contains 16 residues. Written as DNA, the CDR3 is TGTGCCAGCAGCTATGTTTTAGCGTCCTCCTACAATGAGCAGTTCTTC. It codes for CASSYVLASSYNEQFF.

CDR3 protein: CASSYVTGPNEQFF. DNA for the CDR3: TGTGCCAGCAGTTACGTTACTGGACCCAATGAGCAGTTCTTC. This rearrangement joins TRBV6-5 to TRBJ2-1; D not resolved. The CDR3 runs to 14 residues. With 2 bases removed from V and 6 bases from J, the gap between germline ends came to 11 bases. The germline V gene has CDR1 MNHEY and CDR2 SVGAGI.

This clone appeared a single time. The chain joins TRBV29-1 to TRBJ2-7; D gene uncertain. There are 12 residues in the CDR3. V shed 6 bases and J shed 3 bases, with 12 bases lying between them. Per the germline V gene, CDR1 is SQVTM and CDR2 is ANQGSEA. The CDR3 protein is CSVEPDGYEQYF. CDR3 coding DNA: TGCAGCGTCGAGCCGGACGGCTACGAGCAGTACTTC.

The DNA for the CDR3 is TGTGCCAGCTCACTACCTAGCGGGAGAACAGATACGCAGTATTTT. Protein: CASSLPSGRTDTQYF. The chain joins TRBV18 to TRBJ2-3; 10 positions match TRBD2. Germline CDR1 and CDR2: KGHSH and LQKENI. The CDR3 runs 15 residues. J was trimmed by 3 bases and V by 4 bases; bases with no gene match: 4.

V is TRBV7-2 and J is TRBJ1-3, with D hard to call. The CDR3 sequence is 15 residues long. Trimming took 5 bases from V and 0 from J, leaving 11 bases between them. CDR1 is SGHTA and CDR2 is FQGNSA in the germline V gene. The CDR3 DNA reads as TGTGCCAGCAGCATGCAGGCGTACTCTGGAAACACCATATATTTT. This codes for CASSMQAYSGNTIYF. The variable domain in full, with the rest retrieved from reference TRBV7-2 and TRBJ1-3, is GAGVSQSPSNKVTEKGKDVELRCDPISGHTALYWYRQSLGQGLEFLIYFQGNSAPDKSGLPSDRFSAERTGGSVSTLTIQRTQQEDSAVYLCASSMQAYSGNTIYFGEGSWLTVV.

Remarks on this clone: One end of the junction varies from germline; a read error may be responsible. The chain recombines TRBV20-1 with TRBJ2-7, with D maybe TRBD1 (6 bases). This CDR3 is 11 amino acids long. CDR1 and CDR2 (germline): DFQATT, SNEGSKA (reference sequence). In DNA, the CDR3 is TGCAGTGCAACAGGGAGCTACGAGCAGCACTTC. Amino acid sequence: CSATGSYEQHF.

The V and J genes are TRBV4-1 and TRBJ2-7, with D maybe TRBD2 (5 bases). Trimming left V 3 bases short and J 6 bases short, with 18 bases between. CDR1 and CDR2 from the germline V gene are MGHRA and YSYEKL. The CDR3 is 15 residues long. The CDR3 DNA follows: TGCGCCAGCAGCCAGGGGTGGCTAGCCAAGGGCGAGCAGTACTTC. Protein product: CASSQGWLAKGEQYF.

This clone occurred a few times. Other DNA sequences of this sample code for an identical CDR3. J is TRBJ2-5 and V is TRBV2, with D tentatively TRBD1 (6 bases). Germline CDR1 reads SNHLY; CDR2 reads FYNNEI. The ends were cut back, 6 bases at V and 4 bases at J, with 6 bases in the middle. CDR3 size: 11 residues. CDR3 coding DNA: TGTGCCAGCAGAGGGGGAGAGACCCAGTACTTC. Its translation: CASRGGETQYF.

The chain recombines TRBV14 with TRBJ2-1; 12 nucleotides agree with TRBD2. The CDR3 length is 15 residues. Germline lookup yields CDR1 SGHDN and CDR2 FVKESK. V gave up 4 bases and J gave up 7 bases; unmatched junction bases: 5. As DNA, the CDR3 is TGTGCCAGCAGCCGCGTCACTAGCGGGGGGAATGAGCAGTTCTTC. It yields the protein CASSRVTSGGNEQFF.

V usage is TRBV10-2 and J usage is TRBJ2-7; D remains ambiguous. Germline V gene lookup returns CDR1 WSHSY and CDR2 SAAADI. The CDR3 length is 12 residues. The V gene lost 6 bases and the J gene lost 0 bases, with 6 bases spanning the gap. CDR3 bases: TGCGCCAGCAGCAGTAGCTCCTACGAGCAGTACTTC. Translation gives CASSSSSYEQYF.

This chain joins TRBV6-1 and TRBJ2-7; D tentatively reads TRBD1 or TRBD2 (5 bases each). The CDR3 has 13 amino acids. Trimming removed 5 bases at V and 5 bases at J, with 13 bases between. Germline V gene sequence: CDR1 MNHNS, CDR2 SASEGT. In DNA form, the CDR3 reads TGTGCCAGCAGTAGAAGGGACCAGAACGAGCAGTACTTC. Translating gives CASSRRDQNEQYF.

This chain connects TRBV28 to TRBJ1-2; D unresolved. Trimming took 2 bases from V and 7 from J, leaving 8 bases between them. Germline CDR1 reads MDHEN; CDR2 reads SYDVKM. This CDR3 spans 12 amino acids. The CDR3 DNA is TGTGCCAGCAGTTTAAGGGTAGCTGGCTACACCTTC. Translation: CASSLRVAGYTF.